This T cell receptor (beta chain) emerged from a study of cytomegalovirus exposure and HLA in healthy donors. Study results and caveats: Later analysis associated a missense DCLRE1C variant with TCR beta V- and J-gene trimming.

It was with 60 Vbeta and 13 Jbeta primers that the PCR ran. The repertoire was sequenced with immunoSEQ multiplex PCR; TCRdb's copy has only in-frame clones and lacks some. The sample shows about 120,000 clones, 83% of them seen only once. Details on this clone: Its target is not known.

The clonotype comes from a man between 18 and 35 years old in good health and CMV-seropositive. Sequencing used PBMCs.

The CDR3 nucleotides read TGTGCCAGCAGCTTAGCGGGGGGCAACACCGGGGAGCTGTTTTTT. This codes for CASSLAGGNTGELFF. The chain is built from TRBV11-2 and TRBJ2-2; TRBD2 is a possible D gene (7 bases). Trimming removed 1 base from V and 2 bases from J, with 8 bases in between. Germline CDR1 and CDR2: SGHAT and FQNNGV. The CDR3 runs 15 residues.